This is a list of T cell receptor beta chains from one sample in a study of blood T cell repertoires in COVID-19. The protocol was immunoSEQ multiplex PCR, while the TCRdb copy is restricted to in-frame clones and leaves out a portion. Of about 200,000 clones listed, 85% to 90% are singletons. Material for sequencing was peripheral blood. All receptors derive from a woman aged 70-85 years with acute or convalescent COVID-19. The CDR3 runs from the conserved cysteine through the conserved F or W. The D gene is left open where the match is weak. The size of a clone is reported for some rows only, either as once, few or many, or as a class for expanded clones.

>TRBJ2-6|TRBV6-5|.|.
TGTGCCAGCCGACTAGACTCTGGGGCCAACGTCCTGACTTTC
CASRLDSGANVLTF
>TRBJ2-7|TRBV5-1|.|.
TGCGCCAGCAGCTGGGGATGGGGCGCGATCTCCTACGAGCAGTACTTC
CASSWGWGAISYEQYF
>TRBJ2-7|TRBV27|.|TRBD1
TGTGCCAGCAGTTCATGGGAACAGGGGCGTAGGGAGCAGTACTTC
CASSSWEQGRREQYF
>TRBJ2-1|TRBV5-1|.|TRBD2
TGCGCCAGCAGCCCAGTAGCGGGGGACTACAATGAGCAGTTCTTC
CASSPVAGDYNEQFF
>TRBJ1-3|TRBV19|once|.
TGTGCCAGTAGTATAGAAGGACAGCGTGGAAACACCATATATTTT
CASSIEGQRGNTIYF
>TRBJ1-2|TRBV5-6|.|.
TGTGCCAGCAGCCCGTTGGGCCCCGGTGGCTACACCTTC
CASSPLGPGGYTF
>TRBJ1-1|TRBV2|.|.
TGTGCCAGCAGAGACGCCGGGTTAGTATCGGCTTTCTTT
CASRDAGLVSAFF
>TRBJ1-1|TRBV20-1|.|.
TGCAGGGCCTACAGTGGGGCTGGAGCTTTCTTT
CRAYSGAGAFF
>TRBJ2-3|TRBV6-2/TRBV6-3|.|.
TGTGCCAGCAGTTACCATGGGGGGGCCTCACGAATTTTTGCAGATACGCAGTATTTT
CASSYHGGASRIFADTQYF
>TRBJ1-4|TRBV19|.|.
TGTGCCAGTCGGGGGGCGCGGGAAAAACTGTTTTTT
CASRGAREKLFF
>TRBJ2-2|TRBV7-3|.|.
TGTGCCAGCAGCTTAAGTTCGGGGTCCGGGGAGCTGTTTTTT
CASSLSSGSGELFF
>TRBJ2-4|TRBV12-3/TRBV12-4|.|.
TGTGCCAGCAGTGCCGGTTCGGGCATTCAGTACTTC
CASSAGSGIQYF
>TRBJ2-7|TRBV11-3|.|TRBD2
TGTGCCAGCAGCCCGGGACTAGCGGGACGCTCTATCTACGAGCAGTACTTC
CASSPGLAGRSIYEQYF
>TRBJ2-3|TRBV11-2|.|.
TGTGCCAGCAGCTTAGGGCTCCATACGCAGTATTTT
CASSLGLHTQYF
>TRBJ2-5|TRBV7-2|once|TRBD2
TGTGCCAGCAGCTTAGCCTCTGGACTAGCGGGAGGACAGACCCAGTACTTC
CASSLASGLAGGQTQYF
>TRBJ1-1|TRBV6-5|once|.
TGTGCCAGCAGTCAAAGACAGCCGAACACTGAAGCTTTCTTT
CASSQRQPNTEAFF
>TRBJ1-1|TRBV3-1/TRBV3-2|.|.
TGTGCCAGCAGCTTCACAACAGGGTTCGGGGCTTTCTTT
CASSFTTGFGAFF
>TRBJ2-2|TRBV21-1|.|.
TGTGCCAGCAGCAATACGCACGTGACAGGGGTGAAAACAGGGGAGCTGTTTTTT
CASSNTHVTGVKTGELFF
>TRBJ2-7|TRBV9|.|.
TGTGCCAGCAGCGTCTTACAACAGGGCGACGAGCAGTACTTC
CASSVLQQGDEQYF
>TRBJ1-1|TRBV19|.|TRBD1
TGTGCCAGTAGCATTACAGGGGCGGGCACTGAAGCTTTCTTT
CASSITGAGTEAFF
>TRBJ2-5|TRBV28|.|TRBD2
TGTGCCAGTAAAACGGGAGGAAACCAAGAGACCCAGTACTTC
CASKTGGNQETQYF
>TRBJ2-2|TRBV27|.|TRBD1
TGTGCCAGCAGGTCAAACAGGGGGCAGGGTGCCGGGGAGCTGTTTTTT
CASRSNRGQGAGELFF
>TRBJ2-7|TRBV7-2|.|TRBD1
TGTGCCAGCAGCTCAGGGACAGCGCGCCGCGAGCAGTACTTC
CASSSGTARREQYF
>TRBJ1-5|TRBV28|.|.
TGTGCCAGCAGTCTCCGACAGAGCAATCAGCCCCAGCATTTT
CASSLRQSNQPQHF
>TRBJ2-4|TRBV27|.|TRBD1
TGTGCCAGCAGTTTAATGGGACAGGGTTACATTCAGTACTTC
CASSLMGQGYIQYF
>TRBJ1-5|TRBV18|.|.
TGTGCCAGCTCAGCCGACAGCCCCTATAGCAATCAGCCCCAGCATTTT
CASSADSPYSNQPQHF
>TRBJ2-3|TRBV4-2|.|TRBD1
TGTGCCAGCAGCCAAGAGACAGGGGGTGGCCCAGATACGCAGTATTTT
CASSQETGGGPDTQYF
>TRBJ2-1|TRBV4-1|.|.
TGCGCCAGCAGCCCCCCTAAGAATGAGCAGTTCTTC
CASSPPKNEQFF
>TRBJ1-4|TRBV29-1|once|.
TGCAGCGCGGACAATAATGAAAAACTGTTTTTT
CSADNNEKLFF
>TRBJ1-6|TRBV11-2|.|.
TGTGCCAGCAGCTTAGTGTCGGGGTGGAATTCACCCCTCCACTTT
CASSLVSGWNSPLHF
>TRBJ1-4|TRBV5-1|.|.
TGCGCCAGCAGCGCGGGCCCTGTAAATGAAAAACTGTTTTTT
CASSAGPVNEKLFF
>TRBJ2-2|TRBV5-1|.|.
TGCGCCAGCAGCCCAGAGAACACCGGGGAGCTGTTTTTT
CASSPENTGELFF
>TRBJ2-7|TRBV28|.|.
TGTGCCAGCAGTTCCTCAGGGGAGAGTTCCTACGAGCAGTACTTC
CASSSSGESSYEQYF
>TRBJ2-1|TRBV19|.|.
TGTGCCAGCCCAGGGAATGAGCAGTTCTTC
CASPGNEQFF
>TRBJ2-7|TRBV15|.|.
TGTGCCACCAGTAGAGGGACAACCTACGAGCAGTACTTC
CATSRGTTYEQYF
>TRBJ2-3|TRBV28|few|.
TGTGCCAGTAAGCCCCGGCGGGGCACAGATACGCAGTATTTT
CASKPRRGTDTQYF
>TRBJ2-2|TRBV12-3/TRBV12-4|.|.
TGTGCCAGCATTTTAGGGCCCGGGGAGCTGTTTTTT
CASILGPGELFF
>TRBJ2-3|TRBV6-4|medium-sized|TRBD1
TGTGCCAGCAGTGAGGGACAGGGTCCAGATACGCAGTATTTT
CASSEGQGPDTQYF
>TRBJ1-2|TRBV28|.|TRBD1
TGTGCCAGCACCGACAGGGTTTATGGCTACACCTTC
CASTDRVYGYTF
>TRBJ1-5|TRBV19|.|.
TGTGCCAGTAGTATTCAGGGACAACGCAATCAGCCCCAGCATTTT
CASSIQGQRNQPQHF
>TRBJ2-3|TRBV27|once|TRBD2
TGTGCCAGCTGCCTACGGCTAGCGGGGGGGCCGGGAGATACGCAGTATTTT
CASCLRLAGGPGDTQYF
>TRBJ1-5|TRBV14|.|.
TGTGCCAGCAGCCAACAGGGGAATAAGCCCCAGCATTTT
CASSQQGNKPQHF
>TRBJ1-2|TRBV10-2|.|.
TGCGCCAGCAGCGGACACTACACCTATGGCTACACCTTC
CASSGHYTYGYTF
>TRBJ2-4|TRBV2|.|.
TGTGCCAGCAGGAACAGGGAAGGGGTCAAAAACATTCAGTACTTC
CASRNREGVKNIQYF
>TRBJ1-4|TRBV12-5|.|TRBD1
TGTGCTAGTGGTTTCATCGGGACAGGGGTGTGGGAAAAACTGTTTTTT
CASGFIGTGVWEKLFF
>TRBJ2-2|TRBV7-7|.|.
TGTGCTAGCAGCTTAGACGGGGGGCGCACCGGGGAGCTGTTTTTT
CASSLDGGRTGELFF
>TRBJ2-3|TRBV5-4|.|TRBD2
TGTGCCAGCAGCCCCCAGCGACTAGCGGGGGAAGATACGCAGTATTTT
CASSPQRLAGEDTQYF
>TRBJ1-2|TRBV3-1/TRBV3-2|.|.
TGTGCCAGCAGCCAAGATCGACTTAACTATGGCTACACCTTC
CASSQDRLNYGYTF
>TRBJ1-2|TRBV28|.|.
TGTGCCAGCAGATGGGCTCAGGGCTACACCTTC
CASRWAQGYTF
>TRBJ2-1|TRBV5-5|.|.
TGTGCCAGCAGCTTGGGGGAGAATTTCCCCTACAATGAGCAGTTCTTC
CASSLGENFPYNEQFF
>TRBJ2-3|TRBV27|.|TRBD1
TGTGCCAGCAGTCTAACCGGGACAGGATTCACAGATACGCAGTATTTT
CASSLTGTGFTDTQYF
>TRBJ1-6|TRBV5-1|.|.
TGCGCCAGCAGCTTGTCGGGCGGGAAGGGCAATTCACCCCTCCACTTT
CASSLSGGKGNSPLHF